One and the same sample provided the 17 T cell receptor beta chains below, sequenced in a study of spatial heterogeneity in lung cancer (dated by TCRdb to the late 2010s). The method behind the library was 5' RACE. For sequencing, a NextSeq 500 was employed. TCRdb redid the processing of the public reads, applying fastp at Q25 and MiXCR, and retained in-frame beta chains. Rows with a matching CDR3 protein are joined into one entry that keeps the most common DNA and genes. The sample table lists about 52,000 distinct CDR3 sequences, around 6.7% of them with a count of one. Of the sample, roughly 37% is held by the ten largest clones. Reading the label with the study, this specimen's time point is: blood at routine non-recurrence follow-up after resection. Without any cell sorting, TCR sequencing was performed on whole RNA extracted either from tumor and nontumor lung tissue or from cryopreserved PBMC samples.

The sequencing used PBMCs, collected at follow-up. All receptors derive from a female donor with early-stage non-small cell lung cancer.

The gene calls are TRBV7-2 and TRBJ1-5; D unresolved. CDR3 length: 14 residues. The V end lost 4 bases, the J end lost 0 bases, and 7 bases lay between the germline ends. CDR1 and CDR2 from the germline V gene are SGHTA and FQGNSA. CDR3 nucleotide sequence: TGTGCCAGCAGCTCGGGAGTTAGCAATCAGCCCCAGCATTTT. It is translated as CASSSGVSNQPQHF.

This clonotype has just a few counts. The chain employs TRBV5-5 and TRBJ1-1, with 7 bases identical to TRBD1. V was pared by 8 bases and J by 5 bases, with 15 bases of the junction left unmatched. The CDR3 contains 15 residues. The germline V gene encodes CDR1 SGHKS and CDR2 YYEKEE (reference sequence). Here the CDR3 DNA reads TGTGCCAGTCAAGACAGGGCCGGTGTGTGGACTGAAGCTTTCTTT. It specifies CASQDRAGVWTEAFF. The entire variable domain, with the rest obtained from reference TRBV5-5 and TRBJ1-1, is as follows: DAGVTQSPTHLIKTRGQQVTLRCSPISGHKSVSWYQQVLGQGPQFIFQYYEKEERGRGNFPDRFSARQFPNYSSELNVNALLLGDSALYLCASQDRAGVWTEAFFGQGTRLTVV.

The V call is TRBV11-2, the J call TRBJ1-1; the D gene is possibly TRBD1 (5 bases). V shed 5 bases and J shed 0 bases, with 22 bases lying between them. The CDR3 is 18 residues long. CDR1 is SGHAT and CDR2 is FQNNGV in the germline V gene. The chain's CDR3 is CASSRRGSLKVMNTEAFF. The CDR3 region has the DNA TGTGCCAGCAGCCGCCGGGGCAGCTTAAAGGTTATGAACACTGAAGCTTTCTTT. The full variable domain, with the rest looked up from reference TRBV11-2 and TRBJ1-1, is EAGVAQSPRYKIIEKRQSVAFWCNPISGHATLYWYQQILGQGPKLLIQFQNNGVVDDSQLPKDRFSAERLKGVDSTLKIQPAKLEDSAVYLCASSRRGSLKVMNTEAFFGQGTRLTVV.

This clonotype was found many times. The V gene is TRBV5-1, the J gene TRBJ1-2, with D unresolved. The CDR3 runs 14 residues. In germline, CDR1 is SGHRS, CDR2 YFSETQ. The V gene lost 0 bases and the J gene lost 7 bases, with 13 bases spanning the gap. The CDR3 nucleotides read TGCGCCAGCAGCTTGGACGACAAGCGTCGTGGCTACACCTTC. Encoded protein: CASSLDDKRRGYTF.

The chain recombines TRBV20-1 with TRBJ2-3; 10 nucleotides line up with TRBD2. Germline CDR1 is DFQATT and CDR2 is SNEGSKA (reference sequence). This CDR3 comprises 16 residues. Trimming at V came to 3 bases and at J to 2 bases, leaving 8 bases not matched to a gene. CDR3 amino acids: CSASGASGGVTDTQYF. DNA of the CDR3: TGCAGTGCTAGTGGGGCTAGCGGGGGAGTCACAGATACGCAGTATTTT.

This clonotype was recorded many times. One end of the junction fails to match germline, which may point to a read error. V is TRBV24-1 and J is TRBJ2-3; D assignment may be TRBD1 or TRBD2 (5 bases each). Germline V CDR1 and CDR2: KGHDR, SFDVKD. The CDR3 is 13 amino acids. The CDR3 reads CASREGETDTQYF. CDR3 in DNA: TGTGCCTCCAGGGAAGGGGAGACAGATACGCAGTATTTT.

This clonotype was found many times. The rearrangement uses TRBV20-1 and TRBJ1-6; tentatively, D is TRBD1 (6 bases). CDR1 is DFQATT, CDR2 SNEGSKA, per germline (reference sequence). Trimming pared 0 bases from V and 4 bases from J, leaving 19 bases between. The CDR3 totals 18 residues. The CDR3 spells CSARDPGQWGMYNSPLHF. The CDR3 nucleotides are TGCAGTGCTAGAGATCCCGGACAGTGGGGGATGTATAATTCACCCCTCCACTTT.

In DNA, the CDR3 is TGTGCCAGCAGCTTAAAGGGTGATCAGCCCCAGCATTTT. Translated, it gives CASSLKGDQPQHF. The chain couples TRBV7-3 to TRBJ1-5; D is undetermined. The V end was cut by 1 base, the J end by 5 bases, with 6 bases between. Germline values: CDR1 SGHTA, CDR2 FQGTGA. The CDR3 loop spans 13 amino acids.

The chain employs TRBV19 and TRBJ2-7; TRBD2 matches at 8 bases. The V gene end was trimmed by 4 bases and the J gene end by 1 base; junction bases not matched to a gene: 9. The CDR3 contains 16 residues. Per germline, CDR1 LNHDA and CDR2 SQIVND (reference sequence). CDR3 protein: CASSTQLAASSYEQYF. CDR3 DNA: TGTGCCAGTAGTACCCAACTAGCGGCGAGTTCCTACGAGCAGTACTTC.

In this sample, this clonotype turned up a few times. The chain combines TRBV20-1 with TRBJ2-5; D assignment may be TRBD1 or TRBD2 (5 bases each). V lost 4 bases, J lost 5 bases, and 20 bases lay in between. This CDR3 has 15 amino acids. Germline CDR1 and CDR2: DFQATT and SNEGSKA (reference sequence). The CDR3 protein is CSATQIRGALETQYF. CDR3 nucleotide sequence: TGCAGTGCTACCCAGATAAGAGGGGCCCTGGAGACCCAGTACTTC.

The table lists this clonotype with many counts. The V gene is TRBV20-1, the J gene TRBJ2-7; 9 nucleotides line up with TRBD2. Looked up from germline, CDR1 is DFQATT and CDR2 is SNEGSKA (reference sequence). V was clipped by 5 bases and J by 0 bases; unmatched bases: 5. The CDR3 is made up of 14 amino acids. The CDR3 region has the DNA TGCAGTGCTGCTAGCGGGACTAGCTCCTACGAGCAGTACTTC. Amino acid sequence: CSAASGTSSYEQYF.

This chain joins TRBV2 and TRBJ2-3; D remains unclear. The V end lost 7 bases, the J end lost 1 base, and 9 bases lay between the germline ends. The CDR3 is 13 amino acids. Germline V gene sequence: CDR1 SNHLY, CDR2 FYNNEI. CDR3 nucleotide sequence: TGTGCCAGCAACCCCGGGCGCACAGATACGCAGTATTTT. Protein product: CASNPGRTDTQYF.

This clonotype was seen more than once but under ten times. The chain couples TRBV5-1 to TRBJ1-1; D ambiguous. V was clipped by 7 bases and J by 4 bases, with 20 bases between them. The CDR3 covers 15 residues. CDR1 SGHRS and CDR2 YFSETQ come from the germline V gene. The DNA for the CDR3 is TGCGCCAGCCCCCTCCCTCGACGGCCGGGCACTGAAGCTTTCTTT. This gives the protein CASPLPRRPGTEAFF.

Many counts were recorded for this clonotype. The chain couples TRBV3-1 to TRBJ2-3, with D unclear. Looked up from germline, CDR1 is LGHDT and CDR2 is YNNKEL (reference sequence). This CDR3 spans 13 amino acids. V was clipped by 6 bases and J by 2 bases, with 9 bases between them. The CDR3 DNA sequence: TGTGCCAGCAGGCAAACAATCACAGATACGCAGTATTTT. Its translation is CASRQTITDTQYF.

This clonotype was seen a handful of times. This rearrangement joins TRBV5-1 to TRBJ1-2; possibly TRBD1 for D (6 bases). CDR1 is SGHRS and CDR2 is YFSETQ in the germline V gene. There are 15 residues in the CDR3. Trimming took off 0 bases at V and 8 bases at J, with 17 bases between the two ends. This CDR3 reads CASSLGSGTPRGYTF. In DNA, the CDR3 is TGCGCCAGCAGCTTGGGATCCGGGACACCAAGGGGCTACACCTTC.

V usage is TRBV11-2 and J usage is TRBJ2-2, with D perhaps given as TRBD1 or TRBD2 (5 bases each). CDR3 length: 16 amino acids. Germline-derived CDR1 and CDR2 are SGHAT and FQNNGV. The V end lost 7 bases, the J end lost 1 base, and 16 bases lay between the germline ends. The CDR3 nucleotides read TGTGCCAGCACCTACGGGGCTCGAGGGAACACCGGGGAGCTGTTTTTT. This gives the protein CASTYGARGNTGELFF.

This clonotype was seen more than once but under ten times. The V gene is TRBV6-1, the J gene TRBJ2-2; a weak D match, TRBD1 (5 bases). From germline, CDR1 is MNHNS and CDR2 SASEGT. The CDR3 runs 15 residues. The V end was cut by 2 bases, the J end by 4 bases, with 11 bases between. CDR3 DNA sequence: TGTGCCAGCAGTGAAAGGCAGGGCCTCACCGGGGAGCTGTTTTTT. Translating gives CASSERQGLTGELFF.